This entry lists 17 T cell receptor beta chains sequenced from one sample in a study of blood T cell repertoires in COVID-19. Clones were read by immunoSEQ multiplex PCR, and TCRdb kept only the in-frame ones, dropping some. The data contain fewer than 150,000 clones, around 80% of them singletons. Sample: peripheral blood. Every receptor here comes from a man aged 65 to 85 with acute or convalescent COVID-19.

The chain couples TRBV4-2 to TRBJ2-1; 7 nucleotides agree with TRBD2. This CDR3 has 16 residues. In germline, CDR1 is LGHNA, CDR2 YNFKEQ. Trimming removed 4 bases from V and 2 bases from J; junction bases left unmatched: 8. CDR3 DNA: TGTGCCAGCAGCCCCAGCAGCGGGGTCCCCTACAATGAGCAGTTCTTC. Protein: CASSPSSGVPYNEQFF.

The chain carries TRBV2 and TRBJ1-5; D gene unclear. There are 15 residues in the CDR3. Trimming left V 6 bases short and J 9 bases short, with 21 bases between. The germline V gene has CDR1 SNHLY and CDR2 FYNNEI. The CDR3 protein is CASSPKEGRISPQHF. DNA of the CDR3: TGTGCCAGCAGCCCTAAAGAGGGAAGGATTTCGCCCCAGCATTTT.

This clone came up once. The gene calls are TRBV7-2 and TRBJ1-6; TRBD1 might be the D (5 bases). Trimming took off 5 bases at V and 5 bases at J, with 19 bases between the two ends. The CDR3 covers 17 residues. Germline CDR1 is SGHTA and CDR2 is FQGNSA. CDR3 sequence reads: CASSPFRGTVNNSPLHF. The DNA of the CDR3 is TGTGCCAGCAGCCCCTTCCGGGGGACCGTGAATAATTCACCCCTCCACTTT.

The chain couples TRBV18 to TRBJ1-2; perhaps TRBD1 as D (6 bases). The CDR3 sequence is 16 residues long. CDR1 is KGHSH, CDR2 LQKENI, per germline. V was pared by 1 base and J by 2 bases, with 14 bases between. CDR3 loop: CASSPQATGGNYGYTF. The CDR3 coding sequence is TGTGCCAGCTCACCACAAGCGACAGGCGGGAACTATGGCTACACCTTC.

The rearrangement uses TRBV7-9 and TRBJ1-4; D is ambiguous. Trimming removed 8 bases at V and 10 bases at J, with 14 bases between. This CDR3 has 12 residues. The germline V gene encodes CDR1 SEHNR and CDR2 FQNEAQ (reference sequence). The CDR3 bases are TGTGCCAGCCGGGTCCTGGAGGGAAAACTGTTTTTT. The encoded protein is CASRVLEGKLFF.

The chain uses TRBV6-5 and TRBJ1-5; D unclear. The germline V gene has CDR1 MNHEY and CDR2 SVGAGI. This CDR3 spans 13 amino acids. V lost 5 bases to trimming and J lost 3 bases, with 8 bases between them. The CDR3 loop is CASSQDYNQPQHF. CDR3 sequence (DNA): TGTGCCAGCAGTCAGGATTACAATCAGCCCCAGCATTTT.

V gene TRBV10-1 combines with J gene TRBJ2-5; 7 nucleotides align to TRBD1. V shed 6 bases and J 5 bases; nucleotides not matched to a gene: 15. CDR3 length: 16 residues. Germline assignment: CDR1 WNHNN and CDR2 SYGVQD (reference sequence). The DNA for the CDR3 is TGCGCCAGCAGCTACAGGGGTAAATTTTTAAGGGAGACCCAGTACTTC. Translation: CASSYRGKFLRETQYF.

This chain joins TRBV20-1 and TRBJ2-2; 10 nucleotides agree with TRBD1. This CDR3 comprises 16 residues. The V and J ends lost 3 bases and 3 bases, in that order; junction bases with no gene match: 7. Germline V gene lookup returns CDR1 DFQATT and CDR2 SNEGSKA (reference sequence). CDR3 loop: CSASIRDRGYTGELFF. The CDR3 nucleotides are TGCAGTGCTAGTATTCGGGACAGGGGTTACACCGGGGAGCTGTTTTTT.

This chain links TRBV19 with TRBJ1-1; D may be TRBD1 (5 bases). The CDR3 extends over 14 amino acids. The germline V gene encodes CDR1 LNHDA and CDR2 SQIVND (reference sequence). The V end lost 9 bases, the J end lost 0 bases, and 14 bases lay between the germline ends. The CDR3 sequence: CASNWGRVNTEAFF. In nucleotides, the CDR3 is TGTGCCAGCAATTGGGGCAGGGTGAACACTGAAGCTTTCTTT.

CDR3 sequence: CASSVDSRSNQPQHF. The CDR3 DNA reads as TGTGCCAGCAGCGTAGACAGCCGTAGCAATCAGCCCCAGCATTTT. J is TRBJ1-5 and V is TRBV7-6; TRBD1 might be the D (5 bases). The germline gives CDR1 SGHVS, CDR2 FNYEAQ. V lost 5 bases to trimming and J lost 0 bases, with 11 bases between them. The CDR3 is made up of 15 amino acids.

The chain combines TRBV5-1 with TRBJ1-2, with 9 bases fitting TRBD1. The CDR3 spans 14 residues. Germline CDR1 reads SGHRS; CDR2 reads YFSETQ. The V segment lost 4 bases and the J segment 2 bases; nucleotides outside the gene matches: 3. Written as DNA, the CDR3 is TGCGCCAGCAGCCCCGGACAGGGGAACTATGGCTACACCTTC. It codes for CASSPGQGNYGYTF. Drawing the rest from reference TRBV5-1 and TRBJ1-2, the complete variable domain is KAGVTQTPRYLIKTRGQQVTLSCSPISGHRSVSWYQQTPGQGLQFLFEYFSETQRNKGNFPGRFSGRQFSNSRSEMNVSTLELGDSALYLCASSPGQGNYGYTFGSGTRLTVV.

V gene TRBV11-2 combines with J gene TRBJ2-1; TRBD2 matches 7 bases. The CDR3 is 16 amino acids. V lost 1 base and J lost 2; bases outside the gene matches: 5. Germline V gene lookup returns CDR1 SGHAT and CDR2 FQNNGV. CDR3 loop: CASSLGQRGPYNEQFF. Written as DNA, the CDR3 is TGTGCCAGCAGCTTAGGGCAGCGGGGCCCCTACAATGAGCAGTTCTTC.

The V and J genes are TRBV10-1 and TRBJ1-6, with 8 bases that match TRBD1. CDR1 is WNHNN and CDR2 is SYGVQD in the germline V gene (reference sequence). V dropped 1 base and J dropped 9; count of bases not matched to a gene: 14. This CDR3 comprises 18 residues. This chain's CDR3 is CASSELAHRTGIFSPLHF. The CDR3 coding sequence is TGCGCCAGCAGTGAGTTGGCCCATAGGACAGGGATCTTTTCACCCCTCCACTTT.

This sequence joins TRBV3-1 (or the pseudogene TRBV3-2) and TRBJ2-3; TRBD2 matches 8 bases. In germline, CDR1 is LGHDT, CDR2 YNNKEL (reference sequence). V was clipped by 6 bases and J by 0 bases; unmatched bases: 5. The CDR3 is 15 residues long. CDR3 sequence: CASRPGGESTDTQYF. The CDR3 DNA is TGTGCCAGCAGACCCGGGGGGGAAAGCACAGATACGCAGTATTTT.

Comment on this clone: One junction end disagrees with the germline gene, perhaps due to a read error. The chain uses TRBV12-3 or TRBV12-4 and TRBJ1-1; tentative D call: TRBD1 (5 bases). The CDR3 is made up of 12 amino acids. The CDR3 reads CASSLARRESRF. The CDR3 bases are TGTGCCAGCAGTTTAGCGCGCAGGGAATCCCGGTTT.

This chain connects TRBV4-1 to TRBJ2-1; 11 bases fit TRBD2. V shed 0 bases and J 12 bases; nucleotides not matched to a gene: 7. The CDR3 loop spans 15 amino acids. Germline V gene lookup returns CDR1 MGHRA and CDR2 YSYEKL. CDR3 protein: CASSQDRLAGNGQFF. DNA of the CDR3: TGCGCCAGCAGCCAAGACCGACTAGCGGGAAACGGGCAGTTCTTC.

This rearrangement joins TRBV30 to TRBJ1-2; D remains ambiguous. Germline V gene lookup returns CDR1 GTSNPN and CDR2 SVGIG (reference sequence). The CDR3 contains 13 residues. V lost 8 bases and J 0 bases, leaving 13 bases between the germline ends. This CDR3 reads CAGPRQANYGYTF. CDR3 bases: TGTGCCGGTCCCAGGCAAGCTAACTATGGCTACACCTTC.